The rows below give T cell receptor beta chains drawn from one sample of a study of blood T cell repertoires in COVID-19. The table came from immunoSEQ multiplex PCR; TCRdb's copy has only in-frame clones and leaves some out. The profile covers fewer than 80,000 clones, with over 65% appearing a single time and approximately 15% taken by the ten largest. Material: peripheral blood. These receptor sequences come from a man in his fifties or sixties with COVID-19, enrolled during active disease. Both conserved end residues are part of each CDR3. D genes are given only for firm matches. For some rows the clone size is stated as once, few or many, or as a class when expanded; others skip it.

cdr3_aa: CASSFVRDTQYF
cdr3_nt: TGTGCCAGCAGCTTCGTCCGAGATACGCAGTATTTT
d_call: .
v_call: TRBV5-6
j_call: TRBJ2-3
clone_size: .

cdr3_aa: CASSRDRVSTEAFF
cdr3_nt: TGTGCCAGCAGCCGCGACAGGGTCAGCACTGAAGCTTTCTTT
d_call: TRBD1
v_call: TRBV3-1/TRBV3-2
j_call: TRBJ1-1
clone_size: .

cdr3_aa: CASSPGTGTYNEQFF
cdr3_nt: TGTGCCAGCAGCCCTGGGACAGGGACTTACAATGAGCAGTTCTTC
d_call: TRBD1
v_call: TRBV28
j_call: TRBJ2-1
clone_size: .

cdr3_aa: CASSLNPPLAGGHNEQFF
cdr3_nt: TGCGCCAGCAGCCTCAACCCCCCACTAGCGGGGGGGCACAATGAGCAGTTCTTC
d_call: TRBD2
v_call: TRBV4-1
j_call: TRBJ2-1
clone_size: .

cdr3_aa: CASGGGSRTGELFF
cdr3_nt: TGTGCCAGCGGGGGCGGGAGCCGCACCGGGGAGCTGTTTTTT
d_call: .
v_call: TRBV6-5
j_call: TRBJ2-2
clone_size: .

cdr3_aa: CASSLTSGSGAGELFF
cdr3_nt: TGTGCCAGCAGCTTAACTAGCGGGAGTGGGGCCGGGGAGCTGTTTTTT
d_call: TRBD2
v_call: TRBV7-3
j_call: TRBJ2-2
clone_size: .

cdr3_aa: CASSSLSLLAFF
cdr3_nt: TGTGCCAGCAGTTCCCTGAGCCTCCTCGCTTTCTTT
d_call: .
v_call: TRBV6-5
j_call: TRBJ1-1
clone_size: .

cdr3_aa: CASSLGLSSYEQYF
cdr3_nt: TGTGCCAGCAGCCTGGGACTCAGCTCCTACGAGCAGTACTTC
d_call: .
v_call: TRBV3-1/TRBV3-2
j_call: TRBJ2-7
clone_size: .

cdr3_aa: CASSYYRDSGANVLTF
cdr3_nt: TGTGCCAGCAGCTACTACAGGGACTCTGGGGCCAACGTCCTGACTTTC
d_call: .
v_call: TRBV13
j_call: TRBJ2-6
clone_size: .

cdr3_aa: CSGNGQGRETQYF
cdr3_nt: TGCAGCGGCAACGGACAGGGTCGAGAGACCCAGTACTTC
d_call: TRBD1
v_call: TRBV29-1
j_call: TRBJ2-5
clone_size: .

cdr3_aa: CASSDNRRGFQKLFF
cdr3_nt: TGTGCCAGCAGTGATAATCGCAGGGGCTTCCAAAAACTGTTTTTT
d_call: .
v_call: TRBV2
j_call: TRBJ1-4
clone_size: .

cdr3_aa: CAWSQGSSGNTIYF
cdr3_nt: TGTGCCTGGAGCCAGGGCTCCTCTGGAAACACCATATATTTT
d_call: .
v_call: TRBV30
j_call: TRBJ1-3
clone_size: few

cdr3_aa: CASALSSMNTEAFF
cdr3_nt: TGTGCCAGCGCCCTTAGCAGCATGAACACTGAAGCTTTCTTT
d_call: .
v_call: TRBV7-2
j_call: TRBJ1-1
clone_size: .

cdr3_aa: CASSVRDSPLHF
cdr3_nt: TGTGCCAGCAGCGTGAGGGATTCACCCCTCCACTTT
d_call: .
v_call: TRBV9
j_call: TRBJ1-6
clone_size: .

cdr3_aa: CASSLDSPLVLF
cdr3_nt: TGTGCCAGCAGCTTGGACAGCCCTCTGGTCCTCTTC
d_call: .
v_call: TRBV7-9
j_call: TRBJ2-7
clone_size: .

cdr3_aa: CASLAGMEYNEQFF
cdr3_nt: TGTGCCAGCCTAGCGGGAATGGAGTACAATGAGCAGTTCTTC
d_call: TRBD2
v_call: TRBV2
j_call: TRBJ2-1
clone_size: .

cdr3_aa: CASSLGGGYQPQHF
cdr3_nt: TGTGCCAGCAGCTTAGGAGGCGGATATCAGCCCCAGCATTTT
d_call: .
v_call: TRBV7-2
j_call: TRBJ1-5
clone_size: once

cdr3_aa: CASSQRQGLNGYTF
cdr3_nt: TGTGCCAGCAGCCAACGACAGGGGTTGAATGGCTACACCTTC
d_call: TRBD1
v_call: TRBV28
j_call: TRBJ1-2
clone_size: .

cdr3_aa: CASSQEGVLAGYNEQFF
cdr3_nt: TGCGCCAGCAGCCAAGAAGGGGTTCTAGCGGGGTACAATGAGCAGTTCTTC
d_call: TRBD2
v_call: TRBV4-1
j_call: TRBJ2-1
clone_size: .

cdr3_aa: CASSQEGLLAGVGDTQYF
cdr3_nt: TGCGCCAGCAGCCAAGAAGGCTTGCTAGCGGGAGTGGGAGATACGCAGTATTTT
d_call: TRBD2
v_call: TRBV4-1
j_call: TRBJ2-3
clone_size: .

cdr3_aa: CASSSGTGGYNEQFF
cdr3_nt: TGTGCCAGCAGCTCTGGAACAGGGGGATACAATGAGCAGTTCTTC
d_call: TRBD1
v_call: TRBV5-5
j_call: TRBJ2-1
clone_size: .

cdr3_aa: CSAGGQANQPQHF
cdr3_nt: TGCAGCGCAGGAGGACAGGCTAATCAGCCCCAGCATTTT
d_call: TRBD1
v_call: TRBV29-1
j_call: TRBJ1-5
clone_size: .

cdr3_aa: CASSQGAQGGYEQYF
cdr3_nt: TGTGCCAGCAGCCAAGGAGCCCAGGGAGGCTACGAGCAGTACTTC
d_call: .
v_call: TRBV3-1/TRBV3-2
j_call: TRBJ2-7
clone_size: .

cdr3_aa: CASSQADRNSPLHF
cdr3_nt: TGCGCCAGCAGCCAAGCCGACAGAAATTCACCCCTCCACTTT
d_call: .
v_call: TRBV4-1
j_call: TRBJ1-6
clone_size: .

cdr3_aa: CASNEGVVAFF
cdr3_nt: TGTGCCAGCAACGAGGGGGTGGTAGCTTTCTTT
d_call: .
v_call: TRBV7-9
j_call: TRBJ1-1
clone_size: .

cdr3_aa: CASSTLAGMTYEQYF
cdr3_nt: TGTGCCAGTAGTACATTAGCGGGAATGACTTACGAGCAGTACTTC
d_call: TRBD2
v_call: TRBV19
j_call: TRBJ2-7
clone_size: .

cdr3_aa: CASIMTASSYNEQFF
cdr3_nt: TGTGCCAGTATTATGACAGCTAGCTCCTACAATGAGCAGTTCTTC
d_call: .
v_call: TRBV6-6
j_call: TRBJ2-1
clone_size: .

cdr3_aa: CASSIDQGTHNEQFF
cdr3_nt: TGTGCCAGTAGTATAGATCAGGGGACCCACAATGAGCAGTTCTTC
d_call: .
v_call: TRBV19
j_call: TRBJ2-1
clone_size: .

cdr3_aa: CASSQRNGRALYEQYF
cdr3_nt: TGTGCCAGCAGCCAACGAAACGGGAGGGCCCTCTACGAGCAGTACTTC
d_call: TRBD2
v_call: TRBV3-1/TRBV3-2
j_call: TRBJ2-7
clone_size: .

cdr3_aa: CASSDRGGQRKLFF
cdr3_nt: TGTGCCAGCAGTGACCGTGGGGGACAGAGGAAACTGTTTTTT
d_call: TRBD1
v_call: TRBV25-1
j_call: TRBJ1-4
clone_size: .

cdr3_aa: CASTHTWGEDYGYTF
cdr3_nt: TGTGCCAGTACTCATACTTGGGGGGAAGACTATGGCTACACCTTC
d_call: .
v_call: TRBV19
j_call: TRBJ1-2
clone_size: .

cdr3_aa: CASSPGVNQPQHF
cdr3_nt: TGCGCCAGCAGCCCAGGGGTCAATCAGCCCCAGCATTTT
d_call: .
v_call: TRBV10-2
j_call: TRBJ1-5
clone_size: .

cdr3_aa: CASSYGLAYNEQFF
cdr3_nt: TGTGCCAGCAGCTACGGACTAGCCTACAATGAGCAGTTCTTC
d_call: TRBD2
v_call: TRBV7-3
j_call: TRBJ2-1
clone_size: .